This TCR beta chain appears in the sequencing data of a study of molecular identifiers for immune sequencing clone quantification. Looked up from germline, CDR1 is SGHAT and CDR2 is FQNNGV. Trimming pared 2 bases from V and 2 bases from J, leaving 10 bases between. CDR3 size: 15 residues. TCRdb processed the PCR reads anew with MiXCR; each CDR3 protein has one entry. The sample lists fewer than 350,000 distinct CDR3 sequences, about 20% occurring once. The sample consisted of naive CD8+ T cells from blood, with Jurkat cell RNA spiked in. Regarding subset: FACS-sorted CD8+CD4-CCR7+CD45RA+ naive T cells. The source is a human donor in good health. Some libraries in this study had Jurkat cell RNA spiked in. The chain has TRBV11-2 and TRBJ2-1, with D maybe TRBD2 (5 bases). As DNA, the CDR3 is TGTGCCAGCAGCTTACCGGGGTTGGCCTACAATGAGCAGTTCTTC. The encoded protein is CASSLPGLAYNEQFF.